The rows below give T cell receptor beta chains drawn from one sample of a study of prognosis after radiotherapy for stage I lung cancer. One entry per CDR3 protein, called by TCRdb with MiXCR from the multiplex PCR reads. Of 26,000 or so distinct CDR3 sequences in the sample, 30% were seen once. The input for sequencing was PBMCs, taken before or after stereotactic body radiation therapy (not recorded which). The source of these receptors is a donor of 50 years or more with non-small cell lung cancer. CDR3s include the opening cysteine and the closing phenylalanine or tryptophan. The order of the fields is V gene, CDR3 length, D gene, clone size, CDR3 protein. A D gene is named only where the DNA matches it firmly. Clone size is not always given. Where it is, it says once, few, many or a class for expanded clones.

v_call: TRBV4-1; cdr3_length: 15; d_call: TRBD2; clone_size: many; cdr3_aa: CASSPFGGGKNEQFF
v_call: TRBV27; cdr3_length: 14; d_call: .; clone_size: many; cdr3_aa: CASSPTTPPGGYTF
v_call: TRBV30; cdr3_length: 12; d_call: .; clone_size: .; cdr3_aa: CAWSPGGSGAFF
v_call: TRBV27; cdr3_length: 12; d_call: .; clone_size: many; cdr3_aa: CASSFNNSPLHF
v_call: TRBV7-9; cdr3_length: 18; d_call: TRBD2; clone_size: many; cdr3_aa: CASSTTSGAHGSYNEQFF
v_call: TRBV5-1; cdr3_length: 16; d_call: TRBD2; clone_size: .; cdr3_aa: CASSPPRAGADYEQYF
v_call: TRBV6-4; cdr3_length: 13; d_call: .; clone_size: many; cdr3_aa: CASSDRQDTEAFF
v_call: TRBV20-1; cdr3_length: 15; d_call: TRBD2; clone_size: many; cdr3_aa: CSARETGTSTYEQYF
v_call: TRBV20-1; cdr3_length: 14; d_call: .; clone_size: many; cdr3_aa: CSASDSSGANVLTF
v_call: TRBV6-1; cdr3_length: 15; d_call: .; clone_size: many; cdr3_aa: CASSEQISGANVLTF
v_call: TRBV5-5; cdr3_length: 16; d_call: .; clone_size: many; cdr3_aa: CASSLGIAELSYEQYF
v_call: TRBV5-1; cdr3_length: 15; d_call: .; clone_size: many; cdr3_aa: CASSPLQYQDTEAFF
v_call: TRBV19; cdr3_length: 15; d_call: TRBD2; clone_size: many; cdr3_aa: CASSGASGRAGEQFF
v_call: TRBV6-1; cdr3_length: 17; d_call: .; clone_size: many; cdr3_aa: CASSEEWSDSYNSPLHF
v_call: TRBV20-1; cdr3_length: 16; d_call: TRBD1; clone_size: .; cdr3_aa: CSASLLQRTGLGGYTF
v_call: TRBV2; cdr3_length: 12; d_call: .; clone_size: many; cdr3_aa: CASSTGNTEAFF
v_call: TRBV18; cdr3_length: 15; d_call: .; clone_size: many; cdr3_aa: CASSPRGGSYNEQFF
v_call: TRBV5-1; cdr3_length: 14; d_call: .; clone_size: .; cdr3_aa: CASREGLLSTESFF
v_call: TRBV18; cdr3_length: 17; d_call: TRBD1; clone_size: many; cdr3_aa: CASSLPTGQEVHNEQFF
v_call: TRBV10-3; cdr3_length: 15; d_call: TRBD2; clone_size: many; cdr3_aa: CATRLAGGGYNEQFF
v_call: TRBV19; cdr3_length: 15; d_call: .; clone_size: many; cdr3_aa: CASRPGSSSNQPQHF
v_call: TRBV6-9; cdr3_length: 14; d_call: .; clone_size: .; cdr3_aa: CASSYRAESKGYTF
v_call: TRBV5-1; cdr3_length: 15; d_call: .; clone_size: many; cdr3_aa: CASKSRGLALGEQFF
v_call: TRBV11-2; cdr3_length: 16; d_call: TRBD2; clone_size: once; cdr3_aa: CASSLDSTSGDYEQYF
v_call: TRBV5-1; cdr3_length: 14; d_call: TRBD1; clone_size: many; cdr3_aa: CASSVAGTDYEQYF
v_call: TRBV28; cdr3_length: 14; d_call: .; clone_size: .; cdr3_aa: CASSLRGAGNTIYF
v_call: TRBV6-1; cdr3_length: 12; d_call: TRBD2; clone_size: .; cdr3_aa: CASSTGTRNQYF
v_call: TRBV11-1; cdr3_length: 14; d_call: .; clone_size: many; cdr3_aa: CASSPRTAAGSYTF
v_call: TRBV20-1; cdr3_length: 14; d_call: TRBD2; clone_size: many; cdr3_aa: CSAYSGTTSYEQYF
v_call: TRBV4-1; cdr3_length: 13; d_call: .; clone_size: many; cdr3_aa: CASSPPLASEQFF
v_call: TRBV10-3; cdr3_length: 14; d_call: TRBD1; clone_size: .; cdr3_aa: CAISVQGVAYEQYF
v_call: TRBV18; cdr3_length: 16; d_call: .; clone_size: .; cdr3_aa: CASSPTGLGGANVLTF
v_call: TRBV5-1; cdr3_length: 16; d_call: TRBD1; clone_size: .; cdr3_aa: CASSLGQGEVQETQYF
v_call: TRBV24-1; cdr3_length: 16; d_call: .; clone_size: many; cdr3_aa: CATSDPTGPRRDEQFF
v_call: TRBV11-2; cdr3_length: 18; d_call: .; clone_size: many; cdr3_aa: CASSLDRGRSFFSYEQYF
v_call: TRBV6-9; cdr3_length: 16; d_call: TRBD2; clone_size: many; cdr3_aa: CASSSRPAGLAGSVYF
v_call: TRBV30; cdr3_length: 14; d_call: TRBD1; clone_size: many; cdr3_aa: CALARDRVDSPLHF
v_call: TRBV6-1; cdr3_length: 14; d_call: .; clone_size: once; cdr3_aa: CASSPSGCGCGYTF
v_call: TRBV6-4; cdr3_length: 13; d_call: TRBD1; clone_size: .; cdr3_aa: CASSAGGNTEAFF
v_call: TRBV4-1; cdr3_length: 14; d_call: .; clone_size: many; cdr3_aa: CASSQVDVHTEAFF
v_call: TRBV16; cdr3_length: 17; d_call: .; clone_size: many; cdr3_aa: CASSQSVGRADYNEQFF